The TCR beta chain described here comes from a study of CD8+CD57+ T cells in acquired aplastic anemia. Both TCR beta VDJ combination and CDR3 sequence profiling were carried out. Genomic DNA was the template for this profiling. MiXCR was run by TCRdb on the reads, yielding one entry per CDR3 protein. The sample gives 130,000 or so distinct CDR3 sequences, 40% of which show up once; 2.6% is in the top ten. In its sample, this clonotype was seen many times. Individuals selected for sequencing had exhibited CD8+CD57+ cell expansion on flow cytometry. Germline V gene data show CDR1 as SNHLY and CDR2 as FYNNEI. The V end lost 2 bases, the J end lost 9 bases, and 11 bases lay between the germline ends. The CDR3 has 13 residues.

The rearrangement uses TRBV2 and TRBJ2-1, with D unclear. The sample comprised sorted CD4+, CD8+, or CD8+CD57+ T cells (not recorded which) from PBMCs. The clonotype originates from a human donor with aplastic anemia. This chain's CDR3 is CASSERWELEQFF. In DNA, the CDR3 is TGTGCCAGCAGTGAAAGGTGGGAACTTGAGCAGTTCTTC.